These 28 T cell receptor beta chains originate from one sample sequenced in a study of identical twins. TCRdb re-derived calls from the 5' RACE reads in MiXCR, one entry per CDR3 protein. The profile shows 250,000 to 300,000 distinct CDR3 sequences, approximately 8.3% of them singletons. The sample also formed part of further work on yellow fever vaccine responses in identical twins.

The source material was CD8+ T cells sorted from blood. The receptors come from a woman aged 18 to 35 in good health.

A few counts support this clonotype. The V and J genes are TRBV7-3 and TRBJ2-2; D gene uncertain. Germline CDR1 reads SGHTA; CDR2 reads FQGTGA. The CDR3 has 11 residues. This CDR3 is CAWENTGELFF. The CDR3 coding sequence is TGTGCTTGGGAGAACACCGGGGAGCTGTTTTTT.

This clonotype turned up a few times. The chain is built from TRBV4-1 and TRBJ2-7; 9 bases agree with TRBD2. Germline V CDR1 and CDR2: MGHRA, YSYEKL. The CDR3 sequence is 15 residues long. V shed 6 bases, J shed 3 bases, and the junction held 9 bases outside the gene matches. The CDR3 sequence is CASSLVRTSDYEQYF. DNA of the CDR3: TGCGCCAGCAGTTTAGTCAGGACTAGCGACTACGAGCAGTACTTC.

This clonotype came up many times. The chain recombines TRBV3-1 with TRBJ1-5; 9 nucleotides line up with TRBD1. V lost 4 bases to trimming and J lost 8 bases; unmatched junction nucleotides: 6. The CDR3 has 14 residues. Germline lookup yields CDR1 LGHDT and CDR2 YNNKEL (reference sequence). CDR3: CASSPTGGVEPQHF. CDR3 nucleotides: TGTGCCAGCAGCCCCACAGGGGGCGTGGAGCCCCAGCATTTT.

This clonotype occurred a few times. The rearrangement joins TRBV6-1 to TRBJ2-1, with TRBD2 matching over 7 bases. This CDR3 region has 13 residues. Germline V gene lookup returns CDR1 MNHNS and CDR2 SASEGT. The trim removed 11 bases at V and 5 bases at J, leaving 9 bases unmatched. The CDR3 DNA reads as TGTGCCTGCCGAACTAGCGAAGACAATGAGCAGTTCTTC. It codes for CACRTSEDNEQFF.

This clonotype has ten or more counts. The chain links TRBV15 to TRBJ2-2; 8 bases align to TRBD1. Germline V CDR1 and CDR2: LNHNV, YYDKDF (reference sequence). CDR3 length: 15 amino acids. V lost 5 bases, J lost 4 bases, and 6 bases stayed unmatched. The chain's CDR3 is CATSFDRGGTGELFF. As DNA, the CDR3 is TGTGCCACCAGCTTCGACAGGGGAGGCACCGGGGAGCTGTTTTTT.

This clonotype was seen more than once but under ten times. This chain joins TRBV7-9 and TRBJ2-1, with D unresolved. V was shortened by 4 bases and J by 3 bases, with 16 bases between the two germline ends. The germline CDR1 and CDR2 sequences are SEHNR and FQNEAQ (reference sequence). This CDR3 is built from 16 residues. DNA of the CDR3: TGTGCCAGCAGCTCGACGGTAGACCCATTCTACAATGAGCAGTTCTTC. Encoded protein: CASSSTVDPFYNEQFF.

The chain recombines TRBV6-2 or TRBV6-3 with TRBJ2-7, with D perhaps matching TRBD1 (5 bases). V was trimmed by 8 bases and J by 0 bases, leaving 14 bases between them. The CDR3 extends over 14 amino acids. Looked up from germline, CDR1 is MNHEY and CDR2 is SVGEGT. As DNA, the CDR3 is TGTGCCAGCGGGGCTGACTCGAGCTCCTACGAGCAGTACTTC. Translation gives CASGADSSSYEQYF.

This clonotype was recorded a few times. CDR3: CASREIISGPGNTIYF. CDR3 bases: TGCGCCAGCAGGGAGATTATAAGTGGGCCGGGAAACACCATATATTTT. This sequence joins TRBV10-2 and TRBJ1-3, with no clear D. Germline CDR1 WSHSY, CDR2 SAAADI. V was shortened by 6 bases and J by 4 bases, with 19 bases between the two germline ends. The CDR3 contains 16 residues.

The J gene is TRBJ2-1, the V gene TRBV6-4; TRBD2 matches at 8 bases. The germline V gene encodes CDR1 MRHNA and CDR2 SNTAGT. The V segment lost 11 bases and the J segment 5 bases; nucleotides outside the gene matches: 8. The CDR3 totals 13 residues. For the CDR3, the DNA is TGTGCCTCAGCACCGGGGGGGCACAATGAGCAGTTCTTC. The encoded protein is CASAPGGHNEQFF.

This clonotype was counted ten times or more. The chain carries TRBV4-3 and TRBJ1-4; TRBD1 matches at 8 bases. V lost 0 bases, J lost 5 bases, and 5 bases stayed unmatched. The CDR3 loop spans 16 amino acids. Germline CDR1 reads LGHNA; CDR2 reads YSLEER. CDR3 coding DNA: TGCGCCAGCAGCCAAGATGACAGGGGACGCAATGAAAAACTGTTTTTT. Its translation is CASSQDDRGRNEKLFF.

This clonotype was counted ten times or more. The genes are TRBV12-3 or TRBV12-4 and TRBJ2-5; D gene uncertain. This CDR3 is built from 14 residues. Trimming left V 1 base short and J 1 base short, with 7 bases between. The CDR3 bases are TGTGCCAGCAGTTTAGAGGTGGTCCAAGAGACCCAGTACTTC. Its protein product is CASSLEVVQETQYF.

The chain carries TRBV6-1 and TRBJ2-1, with 9 bases that match TRBD1. From germline, CDR1 is MNHNS and CDR2 SASEGT. CDR3 length equals 16 residues. V gave up 6 bases and J gave up 9 bases; unmatched junction bases: 15. CDR3 loop: CASSLGYITGGGEQFF. As DNA, the CDR3 is TGTGCCAGCAGCTTGGGATACATCACAGGGGGCGGTGAGCAGTTCTTC.

The rearrangement joins TRBV11-2 to TRBJ2-2; no reliable D call. Germline loops: CDR1 SGHAT, CDR2 FQNNGV. V lost 6 bases and J 6 bases, leaving 8 bases between the germline ends. This CDR3 region has 12 residues. The CDR3 sequence is CASRLDPGELFF. The CDR3 DNA reads TGTGCCAGCAGGCTAGATCCCGGGGAGCTGTTTTTT.

At least ten counts were recorded for this clonotype. The V call is TRBV6-4, the J call TRBJ2-3; 8 nucleotides agree with TRBD1. After removal of 2 bases from V and 4 bases from J, the junction contained 2 bases not matched to a gene. CDR1 and CDR2 (germline): MRHNA, SNTAGT. The CDR3 has 14 residues. The CDR3 DNA is TGTGCCAGCAGTGACGTGACAGGGGCAGATACGCAGTATTTT. Protein sequence: CASSDVTGADTQYF.

Ten or more counts support this clonotype. V is TRBV5-6 and J is TRBJ2-7; a weak D match, TRBD1 (5 bases). CDR3 length: 15 amino acids. Germline V gene data show CDR1 as SGHDT and CDR2 as YYEEEE. Between the trimmed V and J ends, which lost 0 bases and 2 bases, there was a span of 12 bases. CDR3 DNA: TGTGCCAGCAGCTTGGGGGCAGGGCCCACCTACGAGCAGTACTTC. Protein sequence: CASSLGAGPTYEQYF. Complete variable domain (other parts from reference TRBV5-6 and TRBJ2-7): DAGVTQSPTHLIKTRGQQVTLRCSPKSGHDTVSWYQQALGQGPQFIFQYYEEEERQRGNFPDRFSGHQFPNYSSELNVNALLLGDSALYLCASSLGAGPTYEQYFGPGTRLTVT.

This clonotype was observed a handful of times. The J gene is TRBJ1-2, the V gene TRBV29-1; D is undetermined. The CDR3 totals 11 residues. Germline CDR1 is SQVTM and CDR2 is ANQGSEA. The germline V and J ends were trimmed by 2 bases and 8 bases, with 9 bases remaining between them. Written as DNA, the CDR3 is TGCAGCGTTGAATTATCTGAGGGCTACACCTTC. Protein sequence: CSVELSEGYTF. The full variable domain, with the rest looked up from reference TRBV29-1 and TRBJ1-2, is SAVISQKPSRDICQRGTSLTIQCQVDSQVTMMFWYRQQPGQSLTLIATANQGSEATYESGFVIDKFPISRPNLTFSTLTVSNMSPEDSSIYLCSVELSEGYTFGSGTRLTVV.

The table lists this clonotype with many counts. This chain connects TRBV24-1 to TRBJ2-1; D perhaps matches TRBD2 (6 bases). V was trimmed by 4 bases and J by 0 bases, leaving 18 bases between them. CDR1 is KGHDR and CDR2 is SFDVKD in the germline V gene. The CDR3 extends over 18 amino acids. The CDR3 region has the DNA TGTGCCACCAGTGACGCCAGACTAGTATCGGGCTCCTACAATGAGCAGTTCTTC. Protein sequence: CATSDARLVSGSYNEQFF.

This clonotype was detected ten times or more. The rearrangement links TRBV6-5 to TRBJ1-1; D ambiguous. The CDR3 consists of 15 residues. V lost 0 bases and J 0 bases, leaving 8 bases between the germline ends. CDR1 is MNHEY, CDR2 SVGAGI, per germline. CDR3 coding DNA: TGTGCCAGCAGTTACTCGAAAAAGGTGAACACTGAAGCTTTCTTT. This sequence encodes CASSYSKKVNTEAFF.

The chain carries TRBV6-5 and TRBJ2-7; D unresolved. Trimming removed 2 bases at V and 1 base at J, with 15 bases between. This CDR3 is 16 amino acids long. Germline V gene lookup returns CDR1 MNHEY and CDR2 SVGAGI. DNA of the CDR3: TGTGCCAGCAGTTACGCAGTGACACCGCCTTCCTACGAGCAGTACTTC. This translates into CASSYAVTPPSYEQYF.

The J gene is TRBJ2-1, the V gene TRBV10-3, with 11 nucleotides matching TRBD2. The V gene's germline CDR1 is ENHRY and CDR2 SYGVKD. V shed 0 bases and J 4 bases; nucleotides not matched to a gene: 2. The CDR3 is 16 residues long. CDR3 nucleotide sequence: TGTGCCATCAGTGAGTCATTAGCGGGAGGGTACAATGAGCAGTTCTTC. Translating it yields CAISESLAGGYNEQFF.

This clonotype was detected many times. This chain uses TRBV7-9 with TRBJ2-7; unclear D gene. The CDR3 has 11 residues. Germline CDR1 SEHNR, CDR2 FQNEAQ (reference sequence). The germline V and J ends were trimmed by 4 bases and 3 bases, with 4 bases remaining between them. The CDR3 DNA sequence: TGTGCCAGCAGCTGGGACTACGAGCAGTACTTC. Its translation: CASSWDYEQYF.

This clonotype was recorded a few times. The chain links TRBV5-6 to TRBJ2-7; D perhaps matches TRBD2 (5 bases). V lost 2 bases and J 3 bases, leaving 18 bases between the germline ends. The CDR3 spans 16 residues. Germline CDR1 is SGHDT and CDR2 is YYEEEE. CDR3: CASSFEGGVSRYEQYF. CDR3 in DNA: TGTGCCAGCAGCTTTGAGGGTGGAGTTTCTCGCTACGAGCAGTACTTC.

The rearrangement links TRBV11-2 to TRBJ2-3, with TRBD2 matching over 11 bases. This CDR3 has 16 amino acids. J gave up 3 bases and V 4 bases, and 6 bases lay outside the gene matches. The V gene's germline CDR1 is SGHAT and CDR2 FQNNGV. DNA for the CDR3: TGTGCCAGCAGCTACGGGACTAGCGGACTAACAGATACGCAGTATTTT. Its protein product is CASSYGTSGLTDTQYF.

There are many counts of this clonotype. The chain uses TRBV15 and TRBJ1-1, with D perhaps TRBD1 (5 bases). CDR3 size: 14 residues. In germline, CDR1 is LNHNV, CDR2 YYDKDF (reference sequence). The V end was cut by 1 base, the J end by 5 bases, with 11 bases between. CDR3 sequence: CATSRVVGGTEAFF. CDR3 coding DNA: TGTGCCACCAGCAGAGTTGTCGGGGGGACTGAAGCTTTCTTT. The full variable domain, its missing parts supplied by reference TRBV15 and TRBJ1-1, is DAMVIQNPRYQVTQFGKPVTLSCSQTLNHNVMYWYQQKSSQAPKLLFHYYDKDFNNEADTPDNFQSRRPNTSFCFLDIRSPGLGDTAMYLCATSRVVGGTEAFFGQGTRLTVV.

This clonotype has only a few counts. The chain carries TRBV20-1 and TRBJ2-3, with TRBD2 matching over 9 bases. Germline-derived CDR1 and CDR2 are DFQATT and SNEGSKA (reference sequence). The CDR3 has 18 residues. J gave up 2 bases and V 0 bases, and 12 bases lay outside the gene matches. In DNA form, the CDR3 reads TGCAGTGCTAGAGATTTGGGATCAGCGGGGGGTCCCACAGATACGCAGTATTTT. It encodes CSARDLGSAGGPTDTQYF.

The chain joins TRBV10-1 to TRBJ2-7; D possibly matches TRBD1 or TRBD2 (5 bases each). The V gene's germline CDR1 is WNHNN and CDR2 SYGVQD (reference sequence). Between the trimmed V and J ends, which lost 2 bases and 6 bases, there was a span of 11 bases. There are 13 residues in the CDR3. CDR3 sequence reads: CASSEQGVGEQYF. Written as DNA, the CDR3 is TGCGCCAGCAGTGAGCAGGGAGTGGGCGAGCAGTACTTC.

This chain connects TRBV6-2 or TRBV6-3 to TRBJ2-5; D is ambiguous. The CDR3 has 12 amino acids. The V and J ends lost 4 bases and 1 base respectively, with 4 bases between them. The germline V gene has CDR1 MNHEY and CDR2 SVGEGT. DNA for the CDR3: TGTGCCAGCAGTTGGATCCAAGAGACCCAGTACTTC. Translation: CASSWIQETQYF.

This clonotype came up a few times. The V gene is TRBV9, the J gene TRBJ1-1, with 7 positions matching TRBD1. The CDR3 totals 16 residues. V shed 3 bases and J 0 bases; nucleotides not matched to a gene: 8. CDR1 and CDR2 (germline): SGDLS, YYNGEE. The CDR3 spells CASSGNGQEMNTEAFF. The CDR3 coding sequence is TGTGCCAGCAGCGGCAACGGACAGGAGATGAACACTGAAGCTTTCTTT.